This T cell receptor (beta chain) came from a study of OX40 agonist ivuxolimab in advanced cancers. Some background on the complete study: The costimulatory receptor OX40 (CD134) was targeted by ivuxolimab, a fully human IgG2 agonistic monoclonal antibody. The dose-escalation cohort was 80% to 90% male with a mean age of about 60 years, ranging from about 23 to 85. Patients were allowed to have had prior anti-PD-1, anti-PD-L1 or anti-CTLA-4 therapy, and around 40% of the dose-escalation patients had previously received checkpoint inhibitors. The purpose of peripheral TCRbeta sequencing was to test whether ivuxolimab changed TCR sequence diversity and led to clonal T-cell expansion. Of the 50 or so patients in dose escalation, 19 had hepatocellular carcinoma, some 15 had melanoma, 9 had renal cell carcinoma and 9 had head and neck cancer. The monotherapy dose-escalation portion (N of about 50 patients) of the phase I ivuxolimab trial is reported in the paper. Intravenous ivuxolimab was administered to patients every 2 weeks at six dose levels: 0.01, 0.1, 0.3, 1.5, 3 and 10 mg/kg. Partial responses occurred in three dose-escalation patients, of whom one had hepatocellular carcinoma and two had cutaneous melanoma.

The trial excluded patients who had a history of autoimmune disease or who were on systemic immunosuppression. Peripheral blood for TCR sequencing was drawn from every dose cohort at baseline, at cycle 4 day 1 and at cycle 7 day 1. Samples were obtained from an open-label, multicenter, first-in-human phase I dose-escalation trial of ivuxolimab. Adults with locally advanced or metastatic melanoma, renal cell carcinoma, hepatocellular carcinoma or head and neck squamous cell carcinoma were enrolled in the trial. Before TCR sequencing, CD4+ T cells and CD8+ T cells were sorted from peripheral blood as separate populations. As concerns this clone: This clone's antigen is unknown. The input lacks base qualities; no much larger clone sits a single base away.

Genomic DNA was extracted from sorted cells for sequencing of the TCRbeta CDR3 region. The immunoSEQ Assay was used to sequence the TCRbeta CDR3 regions. Sourced from immuneACCESS, this table was stored by TCRdb with only in-frame sequences that have V and J called. A share of the clones is absent; for the studies checked, an unresolved V gene accounts for under half, and the remainder has no known explanation. In all, the sample holds about 18,000 clones, and 85% to 90% of those were seen once. The ten biggest clones cover just over 65% of the sample. The CDR3, from cysteine to phenylalanine, totals 18 residues. CDR3 DNA only is kept here, 54 bases in frame from base 1. V is shortened by 5 bases, J by 6 bases, and the region joining them spans 27 bases. Based on the germline V gene, the CDR1 and CDR2 sequences are MDHEN and SYDVKM. Results and caveats for the whole study, not just this receptor: At doses of 0.1 to 3.0 mg/kg, clonal expansion of both CD4+ and CD8+ T cells in blood was seen between baseline and week 6. After ivuxolimab, expanded clones were on average more numerous among CD8+ T cells than among CD4+ T cells. The antigen specificity of the clonally expanded peripheral T cells was not determined. Partial responders in the 0.1-3.0 mg/kg groups had among the lowest normalized peripheral clonal expansion, especially among CD8+ T cells. Low levels of normalized T-cell clonal expansion were also seen in some patients who did not respond.

The sequence joins TRBV28 to TRBJ2-3, with a tentative D gene TRBD2 over 6 matching bases. The sequenced sample was CD4+ or CD8+ T cells sorted from blood, obtained in a trial of the OX40 agonist ivuxolimab. The source of this sequence is an adult with an advanced solid tumor such as melanoma, head and neck, liver or kidney cancer. The sequence in DNA is TGTGCCAGCAGTCTCCCCCCCCGGATGATAGCGGAGGGGGATACGCAGTATTTT. The translation is CASSLPPRMIAEGDTQYF.